This TCR beta chain emerged from a study of shared clonotypes between healthy human individuals (TCRdb year 2020). With regard to the full study: The cohort comprised two women and a few men aged 18 to 49 years. For each donor, CD4 naive and CD4 memory were each run on three plates, CD8 naive on two plates, and CD8 memory on one plate. To estimate repertoire size and how much clonotype sharing occurs between individuals, the study deeply sequenced the blood TCR repertoires of several healthy adults. To increase sequencing depth and limit assay-specific biases, different laboratories used diverse techniques to prepare libraries and sequence TCR repertoires. Leukapheresis yielded between about 0.94 and 8.9 billion PBMCs per donor. General study outcomes and caveats: Incomplete sequencing was indicated by rarefaction of sorted-subset datasets, despite the large sequencing depth. Pairwise subsampling led to the expectation that sequencing depth would affect the degree of clonotype sharing among donors. Estimated clonotype richness was generally larger for naive than for memory subsets. Compared with non-shared clonotypes, clonotypes shared by all four sorted-subset donors had higher generation probabilities. Sharing across a few donors was observed for roughly 5% of naive CD4, about 4% of naive CD8, about 2.3% of memory CD4, and about 0.38% of memory CD8 clonotypes. The genetic and exposure-history diversity represented was limited by the small number of donors. Sampling was limited to blood, and TCR repertoires in tissue likely differ from TCR repertoires in blood.

As for this clone: This receptor's antigen is unknown. The sample holds no much larger clone one base away, and base qualities are not on file.

V is cut by 4 bases and J by 7 bases, and the space between the germline ends is 18 bases. Based on the germline V gene, the CDR1 and CDR2 sequences are SGHRS and YFSETQ. Inclusive of the bounding cysteine and phenylalanine, the CDR3 is 15 residues long. CDR3 DNA is the only sequence kept; it has 45 bases, read in frame from the first base. Using the deep immunoSEQ assay, multiplex PCR amplified TCR CDR3 regions from genomic DNA. Extracted genomic DNA from each cell subset was spread evenly across all wells of several immunoSEQ 96-well plates, with each plate serving as a replicate. For sorted subsets, around 0.2 ug of genomic DNA, equivalent to 25,000 to 35,000 T cell genomes, went into each replicate PCR. Purified libraries were quantified with a Qubit 3.0 fluorometer, sized on a Bioanalyzer 2100, and re-quantified with the KAPA Library Quantification kit. A separate single-read 150-cycle Illumina NextSeq 550 flow cell was used to sequence each immunoSEQ 96-well plate. On the study's bioinformatics: Because the immunoSEQ output included only junctional sequences and no quality scores, the filtering could not be the same as the filtering used for full-length reads. To assign V/J genes and CDR3, sequences were annotated using PyIR, a Python wrapper for IgBLAST v1.9, with IMGT germline references. Reads with weak V/J assignments (E-value above 1e-6), missing CDR3, stop codons, out-of-frame junctions, or ambiguous translated residues were removed. V3J clonotypes were defined by identical inferred V gene, J gene, and CDR3 amino acid sequence. To compute the percentage overlap between repertoires, the number of shared unique clonotypes was divided by the size of the smaller repertoire. Three approaches were used to assess repertoire richness: RTK rarefaction, the Chao1 estimator, and Recon v2.1 estimates of unobserved clonotypes. Generation probabilities were computed with OLGA for all TCRbeta clonotypes obtained by the gDNA method from several donors. Imported from immuneACCESS, the table was reduced by TCRdb to in-frame sequences with V and J called. These copies leave out some clones; in studies compared against another copy, an unresolved V gene accounts for under half, and the cause of the remainder is not known. V and J calls and clone size are those listed in that table; D and trimming were worked out from the DNA. In this sample the table shows 1,500,000 or so clones, approximately 98.5% of which occur a single time. Of the sample, approximately 0.4% falls within the top ten clones.

The donors were healthy, HIV-negative adults with no recently reported acute infections or vaccinations. Only Caucasian adults living in Nashville, Tennessee, USA were represented among the donors. CD4+ T cells were enriched by magnetic negative selection; naive cells were then positively selected on CD45RA, and the negative fraction formed the memory subset. Blood was collected by leukapheresis, and PBMCs were isolated by Ficoll-Histopaque density gradient centrifugation and then cryopreserved in liquid nitrogen vapor phase. Analytical flow cytometry was used to check the purity and quantity of each magnetically sorted T cell population. From each sorted fraction, genomic DNA was isolated and quantified by UV absorbance on a Nanodrop 2000c.

The V and J genes are TRBV5-1 and TRBJ2-1, with the D gene not confidently named. This sequence was found in a man in his thirties or forties in good health. The specimen was naive CD4+ T cells sorted from blood. The label giving this sample's cell subset or site can be read as: CD45RA+ positively selected. The CDR3 protein sequence reads: CASSLEWQDWNEQFF. DNA sequence: TGCGCCAGCAGCCTAGAGTGGCAGGATTGGAATGAGCAGTTCTTC.